This paragraph reports one T cell receptor beta chain. The antigen is not known. Assay used: immunoSEQ multiplex PCR; TCRdb lists only in-frame clones, some missing. The sample holds about 1.5 million clones, around 98% seen once. The germline V gene has CDR1 LGHNA and CDR2 YNFKEQ. The CDR3 covers 14 residues. The V end lost 0 bases, the J end lost 1 base, and 6 bases lay between the germline ends. This sample is drawn from a study of shared clonotypes between healthy human individuals. Overall study results and limits: The expectation was that sequencing depth would affect clonotype sharing among donors.

J is TRBJ1-1 and V is TRBV4-2; no clear D gene. The source of this sequence is a man younger than 40 in good health. Sequenced: naive CD4+ T cells sorted from blood. Described subset: CD45RA+ positively selected. The CDR3 DNA reads TGTGCCAGCAGCCAAGAATCGGCGAACACTGAAGCTTTCTTT. This encodes CASSQESANTEAFF.